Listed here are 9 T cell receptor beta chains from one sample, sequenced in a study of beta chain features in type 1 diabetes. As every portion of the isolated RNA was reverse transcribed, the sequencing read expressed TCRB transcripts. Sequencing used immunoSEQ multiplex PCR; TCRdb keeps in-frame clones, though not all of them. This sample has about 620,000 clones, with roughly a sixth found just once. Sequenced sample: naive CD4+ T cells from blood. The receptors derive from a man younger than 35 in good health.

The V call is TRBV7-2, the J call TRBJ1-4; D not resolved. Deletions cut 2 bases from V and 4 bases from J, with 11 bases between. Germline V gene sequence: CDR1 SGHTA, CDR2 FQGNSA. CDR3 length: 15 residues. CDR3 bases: TGTGCCAGCAGCTTAATCTGGCAGAGTAATGAAAAACTGTTTTTT. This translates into CASSLIWQSNEKLFF.

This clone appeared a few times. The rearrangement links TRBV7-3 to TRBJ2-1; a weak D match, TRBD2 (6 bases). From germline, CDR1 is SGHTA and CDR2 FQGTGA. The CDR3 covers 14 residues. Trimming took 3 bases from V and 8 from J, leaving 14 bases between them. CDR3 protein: CASSLGGLADEQFF. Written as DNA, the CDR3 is TGTGCCAGCAGCTTGGGAGGCCTGGCAGATGAGCAGTTCTTC.

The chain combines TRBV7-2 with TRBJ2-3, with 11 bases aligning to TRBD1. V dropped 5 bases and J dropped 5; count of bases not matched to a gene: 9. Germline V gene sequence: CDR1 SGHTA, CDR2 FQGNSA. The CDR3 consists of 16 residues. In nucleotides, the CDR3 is TGTGCCAGCAGCGTATTCCCCGGGACAGGGGGAGATACGCAGTATTTT. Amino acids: CASSVFPGTGGDTQYF.

The CDR3 region has the DNA TGTGCCAGCAGCTTAGCCCCGGGACGGAATAATTCACCCCTCCACTTT. Translating it yields CASSLAPGRNNSPLHF. This chain links TRBV7-2 with TRBJ1-6, with D perhaps matching TRBD1 (5 bases). The length of the CDR3 is 16 residues. The germline V gene encodes CDR1 SGHTA and CDR2 FQGNSA. V was cut by 0 bases and J by 5 bases, with 11 bases left in between.

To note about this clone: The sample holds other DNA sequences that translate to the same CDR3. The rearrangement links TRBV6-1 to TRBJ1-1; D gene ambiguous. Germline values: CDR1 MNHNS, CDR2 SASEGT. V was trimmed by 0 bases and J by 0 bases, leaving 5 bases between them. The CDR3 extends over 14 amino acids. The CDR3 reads CASSEARVNTEAFF. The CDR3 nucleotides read TGTGCCAGCAGTGAAGCGCGAGTGAACACTGAAGCTTTCTTT.

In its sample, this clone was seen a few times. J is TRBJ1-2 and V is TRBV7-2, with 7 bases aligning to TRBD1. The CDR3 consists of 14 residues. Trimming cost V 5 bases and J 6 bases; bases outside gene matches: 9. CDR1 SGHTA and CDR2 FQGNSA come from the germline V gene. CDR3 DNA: TGTGCCAGCAGCCTCTACAGGGGACTGGATGGCTACACCTTC. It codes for CASSLYRGLDGYTF.

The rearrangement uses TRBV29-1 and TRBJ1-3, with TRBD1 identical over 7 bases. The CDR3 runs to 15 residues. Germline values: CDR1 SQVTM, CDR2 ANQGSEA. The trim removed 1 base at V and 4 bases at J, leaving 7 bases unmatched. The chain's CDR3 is CSVEVGTVGGNTIYF. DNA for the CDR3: TGCAGCGTTGAAGTGGGGACAGTCGGGGGAAACACCATATATTTT. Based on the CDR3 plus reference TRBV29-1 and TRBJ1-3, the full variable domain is SAVISQKPSRDICQRGTSLTIQCQVDSQVTMMFWYRQQPGQSLTLIATANQGSEATYESGFVIDKFPISRPNLTFSTLTVSNMSPEDSSIYLCSVEVGTVGGNTIYFGEGSWLTVV.

CDR3 residues: CASSLGPGSETQYF. The CDR3 DNA sequence: TGTGCCAGCAGCTTAGGACCAGGGTCGGAGACCCAGTACTTC. The chain uses TRBV7-2 and TRBJ2-5, with a possible D match to TRBD1 (5 bases). The CDR3 has 14 residues. CDR1 and CDR2 (germline): SGHTA, FQGNSA. Trimming pared 1 base from V and 5 bases from J, leaving 11 bases between.

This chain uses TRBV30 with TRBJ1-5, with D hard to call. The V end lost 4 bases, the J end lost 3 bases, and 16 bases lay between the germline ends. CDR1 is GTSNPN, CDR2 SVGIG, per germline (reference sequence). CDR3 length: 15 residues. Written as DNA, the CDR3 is TGTGCCTGGATTCCCAAGGGAGCCCCCAATCAGCCCCAGCATTTT. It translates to CAWIPKGAPNQPQHF.